Below, 3 T cell receptor beta chains from the same sample are listed, as sequenced in a study of T cells after yellow fever vaccination. Via MiXCR, TCRdb re-called the 5' RACE reads, giving one row per CDR3 protein. The sample lists around 310,000 distinct CDR3 sequences, 8.7% occurring once. The sample was PBMCs, taken on the day of the first yellow fever vaccination. The receptors here all came from a man between 18 and 35 years old who received the YFV17D yellow fever vaccine.

This clonotype came up a few times. The chain couples TRBV30 to TRBJ2-1, with D perhaps matching TRBD2 (7 bases). The CDR3 consists of 12 residues. Germline V gene data show CDR1 as GTSNPN and CDR2 as SVGIG (reference sequence). Between the trimmed V and J ends, which lost 0 bases and 12 bases, there was a span of 12 bases. The CDR3 protein is CAWSVQGGVQFF. The CDR3 nucleotides are TGTGCCTGGAGTGTTCAAGGGGGGGTGCAGTTCTTC.

The chain joins TRBV5-1 to TRBJ1-2, with a possible D match to TRBD1 (6 bases). The germline CDR1 and CDR2 sequences are SGHRS and YFSETQ. The CDR3 sequence is 13 residues long. The germline V and J ends were trimmed by 4 bases and 7 bases, with 14 bases remaining between them. CDR3 coding DNA: TGCGCCAGCAGCCTGGACCTAGGGGGTGGCTACACCTTC. Its protein is CASSLDLGGGYTF.

This clonotype was found many times. The rearrangement links TRBV7-2 to TRBJ2-6; D possibly corresponds to TRBD1 (5 bases). V lost 5 bases and J 1 base, leaving 9 bases between the germline ends. CDR3 size: 15 residues. The germline CDR1 and CDR2 sequences are SGHTA and FQGNSA. The CDR3 DNA follows: TGTGCCAGCAGCCCCAGGGCTTCTGGGGCCAACGTCCTGACTTTC. It is translated as CASSPRASGANVLTF.